This TCR beta chain derives from a study of tumor-infiltrating lymphocytes in primary liver carcinoma. Starting material of around 460 ng total RNA yielded TCR beta cDNA via a constant-region primer. Nested multiplex PCR, run for three rounds with slightly modified ARM-PCR, yielded TCR beta libraries. Rounds one and two of PCR, each of around 9 cycles, were primed with TRBV1-TRBV30 forward primers and a C-beta reverse primer. TCRdb used MiXCR to reprocess the multiplex PCR reads, holding one entry per CDR3 protein. This sample has approximately 110,000 distinct CDR3 sequences; approximately 70% occur once, and the top ten carry about a tenth. From unsorted bulk tissue weighing about 17-30 mg, DNA and RNA were co-extracted. The CDR3 contains 15 residues. Looked up from germline, CDR1 is MDHEN and CDR2 is SYDVKM. J gave up 10 bases and V 5 bases, and 13 bases lay outside the gene matches.

Sequenced input: liver tumor tissue from sampling region 1. Stated subset: tumor region T1, superior pole. The chain links TRBV28 to TRBJ2-1; TRBD2 aligns across 8 bases. This receptor was taken from a woman aged 55-69 years with primary liver carcinoma and hepatitis B virus infection. The CDR3, as DNA: TGTGCCAGCAGTCCCCTCCGGGGGGGGCAATCCGAGCAGTTCTTC. It specifies CASSPLRGGQSEQFF.